The 20 T cell receptor beta chains below come from one sample, sequenced in a study of T cells after yellow fever vaccination. TCRdb used MiXCR to reprocess the 5' RACE reads, holding one entry per CDR3 protein. The repertoire holds about 240,000 distinct CDR3 sequences, with roughly 7.2% as singletons. The source was CD4+ T cells sorted from PBMCs, collected 15 days after the yellow fever booster vaccination. The source of these receptors is a man aged 25 to 40 who received the YFV17D yellow fever vaccine.

The sample holds many counts of this clonotype. This chain joins TRBV2 and TRBJ1-1; D is uncertain. The V gene lost 1 base and the J gene lost 0 bases, with 9 bases spanning the gap. Looked up from germline, CDR1 is SNHLY and CDR2 is FYNNEI. This CDR3 has 15 residues. CDR3 coding DNA: TGTGCCAGCAGTGAAGAAGCTTCGATGAACACTGAAGCTTTCTTT. Its translation: CASSEEASMNTEAFF.

This clonotype was seen a handful of times. The chain combines TRBV27 with TRBJ2-1; D not resolved. The V gene's germline CDR1 is MNHEY and CDR2 SMNVEV (reference sequence). The CDR3 is made up of 15 amino acids. V was shortened by 3 bases and J by 8 bases, with 17 bases between the two germline ends. The CDR3 coding sequence is TGTGCCAGCAGTTTCCGGCTTGCGCTGCTGGATGAGCAGTTCTTC. Its protein is CASSFRLALLDEQFF.

This clonotype was observed a handful of times. The V gene is TRBV20-1, the J gene TRBJ2-3; D gene uncertain. The CDR3 extends over 14 amino acids. CDR1 and CDR2 (germline): DFQATT, SNEGSKA (reference sequence). The ends were cut back, 3 bases at V and 7 bases at J, with 17 bases in the middle. The CDR3 sequence: CSASIAQQKNTQYF. CDR3 nucleotide sequence: TGCAGTGCTAGTATTGCGCAACAAAAGAATACGCAGTATTTT.

The sample holds many counts of this clonotype. V gene TRBV13 combines with J gene TRBJ2-5; 9 positions agree with TRBD1. Germline CDR1 and CDR2: PRHDT and FYEKMQ (reference sequence). The CDR3 contains 15 residues. The ends lost 3 bases at V and 6 bases at J; junction bases unmatched: 8. The CDR3, as DNA: TGTGCCAGCAGCTTTTCCGGGACAGGGCGAAAGACCCAGTACTTC. This sequence encodes CASSFSGTGRKTQYF.

The rearrangement links TRBV4-2 to TRBJ2-7, with D possibly TRBD2 on 6 matching bases. The V end lost 0 bases, the J end lost 4 bases, and 19 bases lay between the germline ends. There are 17 residues in the CDR3. The germline V gene has CDR1 LGHNA and CDR2 YNFKEQ. The CDR3 DNA sequence: TGTGCCAGCAGCCAAGATCTACTAGCAGGAGGCCTTTACGAGCAGTACTTC. Encoded protein: CASSQDLLAGGLYEQYF.

This clonotype showed up many times. This chain uses TRBV12-3 or TRBV12-4 with TRBJ1-4; 7 bases align to TRBD1. This CDR3 is 16 amino acids long. After removal of 5 bases from V and 3 bases from J, the junction contained 9 bases not matched to a gene. The CDR3 sequence: CASSHTGTASNEKLFF. Here the CDR3 DNA reads TGTGCCAGCAGTCACACCGGGACAGCTTCTAATGAAAAACTGTTTTTT.

The chain carries TRBV30 and TRBJ2-7; TRBD1 might be the D (7 bases). The CDR3 sequence is 15 residues long. Germline CDR1 and CDR2: GTSNPN and SVGIG (reference sequence). Trimming shortened V by 5 bases and J by 4 bases, and 21 bases separated the two germline ends. CDR3 sequence (DNA): TGTGCCTGGGGGGAGGTCCAGGGGGTGGCGTACGAGCAGTACTTC. As protein: CAWGEVQGVAYEQYF.

Points on this clonotype: A read error may produce the germline difference seen at one junction end. V and J are TRBV5-5 and TRBJ2-5, with no clear D. Germline V CDR1 and CDR2: SGHKS, YYEKEE (reference sequence). The CDR3 is 17 amino acids. CDR3 loop: CANSLTSVFADQETQYF. CDR3 coding DNA: TGTGCCAACAGCTTGACCTCAGTCTTCGCAGACCAAGAGACCCAGTACTTC.

This clonotype has at least ten counts. The V call is TRBV14, the J call TRBJ2-7, with D possibly TRBD2 on 5 matching bases. The germline V and J ends were trimmed by 4 bases and 7 bases, with 14 bases remaining between them. The CDR3 totals 13 residues. Per the germline V gene, CDR1 is SGHDN and CDR2 is FVKESK. CDR3 residues: CASSPGRRGEQYF. For the CDR3, the DNA is TGTGCCAGCAGCCCTGGACGCCGGGGAGAGCAGTACTTC.

This chain links TRBV7-2 with TRBJ1-1; D is unresolved. Germline V gives CDR1 SGHTA, CDR2 FQGNSA. The CDR3 length is 15 residues. The V end was cut by 6 bases, the J end by 0 bases, with 14 bases between. The CDR3 spells CASRPRVLLNTEAFF. CDR3 DNA sequence: TGTGCCAGCAGGCCTAGGGTTCTTTTGAACACTGAAGCTTTCTTT.

This clonotype has a count of ten or more. This chain links TRBV2 with TRBJ2-1; the D gene is possibly TRBD2 (5 bases). V lost 4 bases to trimming and J lost 4 bases, with 8 bases between them. CDR3 length equals 13 residues. The germline CDR1 and CDR2 sequences are SNHLY and FYNNEI. CDR3 sequence (DNA): TGTGCCAGCAGTGCTAGCTCTTACAATGAGCAGTTCTTC. Its translation: CASSASSYNEQFF.

As to this clonotype: One base away lies a much larger clone, so this may be a sequencing read error. This rearrangement joins TRBV9 to TRBJ2-2; 7 nucleotides align to TRBD1. Germline assignment: CDR1 SGDLS and CDR2 YYNGEE. CDR3 length equals 17 residues. The CDR3 nucleotides read TGTCCCAGCAGCGTAGCCGGACAGGTTTCGAACACCGGGGAGCTGTTTTTT. Its protein product is CPSSVAGQVSNTGELFF.

Only a few counts were recorded for this clonotype. The chain combines TRBV7-8 with TRBJ2-5; D is unclear. Trimming stripped 2 bases from V and 2 bases from J, with 9 bases between. Germline assignment: CDR1 SGHVS and CDR2 FQNEAQ. The CDR3 extends over 14 amino acids. CDR3 coding DNA: TGTGCCAGCAGCTTAAAAAGGGTACAAGAGACCCAGTACTTC. Encoded protein: CASSLKRVQETQYF. Based on the CDR3 plus reference TRBV7-8 and TRBJ2-5, the full variable domain is GAGVSQSPRYKVAKRGQDVALRCDPISGHVSLFWYQQALGQGPEFLTYFQNEAQLDKSGLPSDRFFAERPEGSVSTLKIQRTQQEDSAVYLCASSLKRVQETQYFGPGTRLLVL.

This clonotype was recorded at least ten times. Here the CDR3 reads CASSQERGLGGYTF. The CDR3 bases are TGCGCCAGCAGCCAAGAAAGGGGGCTCGGTGGCTACACCTTC. The rearrangement joins TRBV4-1 to TRBJ1-2; TRBD1 aligns across 7 bases. Germline values: CDR1 MGHRA, CDR2 YSYEKL. There are 14 residues in the CDR3. With V trimmed by 0 bases and J by 7 bases, 5 bases remained unmatched.

The chain recombines TRBV6-5 with TRBJ1-2; D possibly corresponds to TRBD1 (5 bases). This CDR3 spans 15 amino acids. V lost 0 bases and J 3 bases, leaving 11 bases between the germline ends. Per the germline V gene, CDR1 is MNHEY and CDR2 is SVGAGI. The CDR3 sequence is CASSYSAGADYGYTF. In DNA, the CDR3 is TGTGCCAGCAGTTACTCGGCTGGGGCAGACTATGGCTACACCTTC.

This clonotype was detected ten times or more. The rearrangement links TRBV29-1 to TRBJ2-3; D is unresolved. Germline CDR1 reads SQVTM; CDR2 reads ANQGSEA. Trimming took off 2 bases at V and 0 bases at J, with 15 bases between the two ends. This CDR3 has 16 amino acids. As DNA, the CDR3 is TGCAGCGTTGAACTGGCCAGCCGAATAAGCACAGATACGCAGTATTTT. Encoded protein: CSVELASRISTDTQYF.

The chain has TRBV5-1 and TRBJ2-1; no clear D. The CDR3 is 12 residues long. Trimming took off 4 bases at V and 10 bases at J, with 12 bases between the two ends. Per germline, CDR1 SGHRS and CDR2 YFSETQ. CDR3 amino acids: CASSALFGEQFF. CDR3 in DNA: TGCGCCAGCAGCGCGCTATTCGGCGAGCAGTTCTTC.

This clonotype was observed a few times. V gene TRBV7-9 combines with J gene TRBJ2-7; tentatively, D is TRBD1 or TRBD2 (5 bases each). Looked up from germline, CDR1 is SEHNR and CDR2 is FQNEAQ (reference sequence). CDR3 length equals 15 residues. Deletions cut 1 base from V and 5 bases from J, with 15 bases between. The CDR3 here is CASSLVSPGRDEQYF. In nucleotides, the CDR3 is TGTGCCAGCAGCTTAGTCAGCCCGGGACGGGACGAGCAGTACTTC. Based on the CDR3 plus reference TRBV7-9 and TRBJ2-7, the full variable domain is DTGVSQNPRHKITKRGQNVTFRCDPISEHNRLYWYRQTLGQGPEFLTYFQNEAQLEKSRLLSDRFSAERPKGSFSTLEIQRTEQGDSAMYLCASSLVSPGRDEQYFGPGTRLTVT.

This clonotype showed up just a few times. The chain has TRBV7-8 and TRBJ2-1; the D is unclear. Trimming left V 4 bases short and J 5 bases short, with 6 bases between. Looked up from germline, CDR1 is SGHVS and CDR2 is FQNEAQ. The CDR3 runs 12 residues. CDR3 sequence reads: CASSSWDNEQFF. The CDR3, as DNA: TGTGCCAGCAGCTCGTGGGACAATGAGCAGTTCTTC.

This clonotype has just a few counts. The rearrangement uses TRBV7-8 and TRBJ1-5; D ambiguous. The V gene lost 3 bases and the J gene lost 2 bases, with 8 bases spanning the gap. This CDR3 is built from 14 residues. The germline CDR1 and CDR2 sequences are SGHVS and FQNEAQ. The CDR3 bases are TGTGCCAGCAGCTTTAACACCGGCAATCAGCCCCAGCATTTT. Translating it yields CASSFNTGNQPQHF.